This TCR beta chain derives from a study of CD8 T cells in ankylosing spondylitis. Study-level results: What seemed typical of ankylosing spondylitis blood was a TCR beta motif built from eight highly homologous variants. Disease-linked clones reportedly concentrated significantly in matched ankylosing spondylitis synovial fluid.

The junction had 6 bases not matched to a gene; V was cut back by 4 bases and J by 5 bases. Germline values: CDR1 SGHAT, CDR2 FQNNGV. This CDR3 region has 16 residues. This clonotype was recorded once. Its matching antigen is unknown. TCR beta libraries were made by quantitative 5'-RACE with molecular barcodes. TCRdb re-called the 5' RACE reads with MiXCR, one entry per CDR3 protein. This table has hundreds of thousands of distinct CDR3 sequences, 26% appearing once. The clonotype was recovered from a male donor with ankylosing spondylitis. The chain carries TRBV11-2 and TRBJ2-5, with 14 nucleotides matching TRBD2. The sequenced sample consisted of blood, either unsorted or a sorted T cell fraction (not recorded which). The CDR3 is CASSSRTSGRRETQYF. The CDR3 DNA sequence: TGTGCCAGCAGCTCCCGGACTAGCGGGAGGAGGGAGACCCAGTACTTC.